These T cell receptor beta chains were read from a single sample in a study of identical twins. A single record per CDR3 protein comes from TCRdb applying MiXCR to the 5' RACE reads. The top ten hold over 0.5% of the sample, which has about 460,000 distinct CDR3 sequences, over 12% seen once. These records were also assigned to another study, of yellow fever vaccine responses in identical twins.

The material sequenced was CD4+ T cells sorted from blood. Receptors were obtained from a woman aged 18-30 years in good health. CDR3s include the opening cysteine and the closing phenylalanine or tryptophan. A D gene is named only where the DNA matches it firmly. Size values are once, few and many counts, or a class for expanded clones, and some rows have none.

j_gene	v_gene	abundance	d_gene	CDR3nt	CDR3aa
TRBJ2-2	TRBV12-3/TRBV12-4	few	NA	TGTGCCAGCAGCCCCGGGACACCGAACACCGGGGAGCTGTTTTTT	CASSPGTPNTGELFF
TRBJ2-1	TRBV2	NA	NA	TGTGCCAGCAAAAGAAACAGGGACTACAATGAGCAGTTCTTC	CASKRNRDYNEQFF
TRBJ2-5	TRBV5-6	NA	NA	TGTGCCAGCAGCTTCACGACAGATGAGACCCAGTACTTC	CASSFTTDETQYF
TRBJ2-3	TRBV7-6	NA	TRBD2	TGTGCCAGCAGCCCCGATGGTCTCGGACTAGCGGGGGGGTTAGATACGCAGTATTTT	CASSPDGLGLAGGLDTQYF
TRBJ2-3	TRBV12-3/TRBV12-4	many	TRBD2	TGTGCCAGCAGTTTAAGGACTAGCGGCACAGATACGCAGTATTTT	CASSLRTSGTDTQYF
TRBJ2-5	TRBV18	once	NA	TGTGCCAGCTCGGAACTAGTCCAAGAGACCCAGTACTTC	CASSELVQETQYF
TRBJ2-3	TRBV28	many	NA	TGTGCCAGCAGCTCGGCAGGCACCGTTGAGAGGGATACGCAGTATTTT	CASSSAGTVERDTQYF
TRBJ2-5	TRBV5-6	few	TRBD1	TGTGCCAGCAGCAAACCGGGACAGGGGCAAGAGACCCAGTACTTC	CASSKPGQGQETQYF
TRBJ2-2	TRBV28	NA	NA	TGTGCCAGCAGAGTCAGCTCCGGGGAGCTGTTTTTT	CASRVSSGELFF
TRBJ2-2	TRBV6-2/TRBV6-3	NA	NA	TGTGCCAGCAGTTTGCTTGGTTTGGGAAGTAACACCGGGGAGCTGTTTTTT	CASSLLGLGSNTGELFF
TRBJ1-2	TRBV7-2	NA	NA	TGTGCCAGCAGCTTAAATGACTTCTATGGCTACACCTTC	CASSLNDFYGYTF
TRBJ2-3	TRBV4-1	NA	TRBD2	TGCGCCAGCAGCCATCCTCCGGGGGGTTGGGATACGCAGTATTTT	CASSHPPGGWDTQYF
TRBJ2-7	TRBV28	NA	TRBD1	TGTGCCAGCAGTTCGGGACAGGGACCTCACTACGAGCAGTACTTC	CASSSGQGPHYEQYF
TRBJ2-3	TRBV6-4	NA	NA	TGTGCCAGCAGTGTAGCCAGATACACAGATACGCAGTATTTT	CASSVARYTDTQYF
TRBJ2-7	TRBV20-1	few	NA	TGCAGTGCTATTCCCGTTCACGGGGTGCGTTCCTACGAGCAGTACTTC	CSAIPVHGVRSYEQYF
TRBJ2-5	TRBV12-3/TRBV12-4	NA	NA	TGTGCCAGCAGTCGGACAGGGTCGGGGGGGGAGACCCAGTACTTC	CASSRTGSGGETQYF
TRBJ1-1	TRBV9	NA	NA	TGTGCCAGCAGCCCTCAGGGTGGGGGTCTCCACACTGAAGCTTTCTTT	CASSPQGGGLHTEAFF
TRBJ1-6	TRBV7-2	few	TRBD1	TGTGCCAGCAGCCCCGGACAGGGGCACTCACCCCTCCACTTT	CASSPGQGHSPLHF
TRBJ1-5	TRBV12-3/TRBV12-4	many	NA	TGTGCCAGCAGTCTAGCCGCCAATCAGCCCCAGCATTTT	CASSLAANQPQHF
TRBJ2-6	TRBV11-2	NA	NA	TGTGCCAGCAGCATGGACACAGGGAGACATCTCTCTGGGGCCAACGTCCTGACTTTC	CASSMDTGRHLSGANVLTF
TRBJ2-3	TRBV10-2	NA	NA	TGCGCCAGCAACCCACAAAGTCCGGATACGCAGTATTTT	CASNPQSPDTQYF
TRBJ2-7	TRBV5-1	NA	TRBD2	TGCGCCAGCAGTCTTAAGGCGGGGGGGCCTTCGGGCGAGCAGTACTTC	CASSLKAGGPSGEQYF
TRBJ1-6	TRBV6-6	NA	TRBD1	TGTGCCAGCAGAACGGACAGGGTTTCACCCCTCCACTTT	CASRTDRVSPLHF
TRBJ2-7	TRBV5-5	NA	NA	TGTGCCAGCAGCTTTTCCGAGAGTTGGGCCTACGAGCAGTACTTC	CASSFSESWAYEQYF
TRBJ2-7	TRBV3-1	NA	TRBD2	TGTGCCAGCAGCCAGGCTAGCGGGCACTCCTACGAGCAGTACTTC	CASSQASGHSYEQYF
TRBJ2-3	TRBV7-2	NA	NA	TGTGCCAGCAGGAGAGCGGGTGGCACAGATACGCAGTATTTT	CASRRAGGTDTQYF
TRBJ1-1	TRBV9	few	NA	TGTGCCAGCAGCGTAGACCCTGAGCACACTGAAGCTTTCTTT	CASSVDPEHTEAFF
TRBJ2-2	TRBV10-3	NA	NA	TGTGCCATCAGTGAATCCAGGGTGAACACCGGGGAGCTGTTTTTT	CAISESRVNTGELFF
TRBJ2-5	TRBV12-3/TRBV12-4	few	TRBD2	TGTGCCAGCAGTGGAGCGGGAGGGCCGATGTGGGAGACCCAGTACTTC	CASSGAGGPMWETQYF
TRBJ2-2	TRBV10-3	NA	TRBD1	TGTGCCATCGGACAGGGGAACACCGGGGAGCTGTTTTTT	CAIGQGNTGELFF
TRBJ2-5	TRBV5-5	NA	TRBD1	TGTGCCAGCAGTTCCTCGGGACAGCCGCAAGAGACCCAGTACTTC	CASSSSGQPQETQYF
TRBJ2-3	TRBV30	few	NA	TGTGCCTGGGGACAATCTTCGGATACGCAGTATTTT	CAWGQSSDTQYF
TRBJ2-1	TRBV7-9	once	TRBD2	TGTGCCAGCAGCAACTTACTAGCGGGGCCGTTCTTC	CASSNLLAGPFF
TRBJ2-2	TRBV9	many	NA	TGTGCCAGCAGCGTAGCGGTAGGCAGGGCGAACACCGGGGAGCTGTTTTTT	CASSVAVGRANTGELFF
TRBJ2-7	TRBV5-6	NA	TRBD1	TGTGCCAGCAGCTTTCCCAGGGGGCGGAATCCGAACAGCTCCTACGAGCAGTACTTC	CASSFPRGRNPNSSYEQYF
TRBJ2-3	TRBV15	NA	NA	TGTGCCACCAGCAGAGAAGGTAGCCCAGATACGCAGTATTTT	CATSREGSPDTQYF
TRBJ2-7	TRBV20-1	few	NA	TGCAGTGCTAGAGGGCGGCAGGGAAGCTACGAGCAGTACTTC	CSARGRQGSYEQYF
TRBJ2-7	TRBV14	NA	NA	TGTGCCAGCAGCCAACTGGCGGGCATTGGCTACGAGCAGTACTTC	CASSQLAGIGYEQYF
TRBJ1-1	TRBV15	few	NA	TGTGCCACCCTAATGGTAACGGGTGAAGCTTTCTTT	CATLMVTGEAFF
TRBJ1-5	TRBV7-9	few	NA	TGTGCCAGCAGCTTAACGTTGGATCAGCCCCAGCATTTT	CASSLTLDQPQHF
TRBJ2-1	TRBV5-1	NA	NA	TGCGCCAGCAGCCGGGGGACAGTAAATGAGCAGTTCTTC	CASSRGTVNEQFF
TRBJ2-3	TRBV7-2	NA	NA	TGTGCCAGCAGCCCCGACGATACGCAGTATTTT	CASSPDDTQYF
TRBJ2-1	TRBV30	few	TRBD2	TGTGCCTGGAGGACAGCGGGAGCCCACAATGAGCAGTTCTTC	CAWRTAGAHNEQFF
TRBJ2-3	TRBV12-5	NA	NA	TGTGCTAGTGGTTCTGGGGCCTCTAGCACAGATACGCAGTATTTT	CASGSGASSTDTQYF
TRBJ2-2	TRBV5-1	many	NA	TGCGCCAGCAGAGCTGGACAGCCCAACACCGGGGAGCTGTTTTTT	CASRAGQPNTGELFF
TRBJ2-1	TRBV29-1	medium-sized	NA	TGCAGCGTTGCCCTTAATGAGCAGTTCTTC	CSVALNEQFF
TRBJ2-3	TRBV9	many	TRBD2	TGTGCCAGCAGCGTAGGTGGACTAGCCACAGATACGCAGTATTTT	CASSVGGLATDTQYF